This paragraph covers one T cell receptor (beta chain) sequence. The data are from a study of T cell changes during pregnancy in multiple sclerosis. The CDR3 consists of 14 residues. Germline V gives CDR1 LGHNA, CDR2 YSLEER. V was trimmed by 1 base and J by 7 bases, leaving 10 bases between them. TCRdb's copy holds only in-frame clones and misses some; the assay was immunoSEQ multiplex PCR. This table holds around 72,000 clones, 85% to 95% found once. The sample was CD4+ T cells from peripheral blood mononuclear cells, taken before pregnancy. This TCR was sampled from a female donor with multiple sclerosis, enrolled in a pregnancy study. V is TRBV4-3 and J is TRBJ1-4; weak D call: TRBD1 (5 bases). CDR3 DNA: TGCGCCAGCAGCCAAGGGCAGGGCGGTGAAAAACTGTTTTTT. Residues: CASSQGQGGEKLFF.